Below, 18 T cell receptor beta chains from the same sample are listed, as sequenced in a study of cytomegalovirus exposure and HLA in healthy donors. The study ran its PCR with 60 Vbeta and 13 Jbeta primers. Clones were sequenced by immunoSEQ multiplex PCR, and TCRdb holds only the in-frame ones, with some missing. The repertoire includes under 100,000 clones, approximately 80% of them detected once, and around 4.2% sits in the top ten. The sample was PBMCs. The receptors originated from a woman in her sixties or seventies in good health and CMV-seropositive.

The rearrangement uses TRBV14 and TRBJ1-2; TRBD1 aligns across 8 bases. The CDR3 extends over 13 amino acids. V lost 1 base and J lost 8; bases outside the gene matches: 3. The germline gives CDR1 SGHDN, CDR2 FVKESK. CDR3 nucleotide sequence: TGTGCCAGCAGCCAAGGCAGGGGGCCCGGCTACACCTTC. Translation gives CASSQGRGPGYTF.

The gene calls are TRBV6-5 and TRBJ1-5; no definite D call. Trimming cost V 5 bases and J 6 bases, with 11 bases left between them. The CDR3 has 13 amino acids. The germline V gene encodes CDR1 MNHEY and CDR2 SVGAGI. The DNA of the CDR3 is TGTGCCAGCAGTGTGCGGGATGGTCAGCCCCAGCATTTT. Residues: CASSVRDGQPQHF.

CDR3 sequence reads: CASSPHQGGIGQETQYF. In DNA, the CDR3 is TGTGCCAGCAGCCCGCACCAGGGGGGAATAGGCCAAGAGACCCAGTACTTC. V usage is TRBV28 and J usage is TRBJ2-5, with a weak D call TRBD1 (7 bases). The CDR3 length is 17 residues. Germline V gene data show CDR1 as MDHEN and CDR2 as SYDVKM. The V gene lost 6 bases and the J gene lost 1 base, with 21 bases spanning the gap.

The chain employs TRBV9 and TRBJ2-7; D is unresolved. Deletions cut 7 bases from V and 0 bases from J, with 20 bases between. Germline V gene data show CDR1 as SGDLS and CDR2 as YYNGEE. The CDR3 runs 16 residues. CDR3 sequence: CASSTYEASGSYEQYF. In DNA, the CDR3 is TGTGCCAGCTCCACGTATGAGGCATCTGGCTCCTACGAGCAGTACTTC.

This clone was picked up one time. This CDR3 reads CASSQDPRTSGKFIDTQYF. The CDR3 DNA is TGTGCCAGCAGCCAAGATCCGAGGACTAGCGGGAAATTTATAGATACGCAGTATTTT. This chain connects TRBV4-2 to TRBJ2-3; 12 positions match TRBD2. The CDR3 runs to 19 residues. After removal of 0 bases from V and 5 bases from J, the junction contained 12 bases not matched to a gene. Germline V lookup: CDR1 LGHNA, CDR2 YNFKEQ.

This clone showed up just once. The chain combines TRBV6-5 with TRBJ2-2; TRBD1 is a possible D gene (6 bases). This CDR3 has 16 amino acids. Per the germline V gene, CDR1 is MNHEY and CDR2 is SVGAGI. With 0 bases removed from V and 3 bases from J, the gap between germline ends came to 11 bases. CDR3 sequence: CASSYSGRGYTGELFF. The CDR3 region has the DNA TGTGCCAGCAGTTACTCGGGCAGGGGATACACCGGGGAGCTGTTTTTT.

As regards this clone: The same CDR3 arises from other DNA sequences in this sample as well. CDR3: CASSLDHGGAYEQYF. Written as DNA, the CDR3 is TGTGCCAGCAGCTTAGATCACGGGGGAGCCTACGAGCAGTACTTC. This chain links TRBV11-2 with TRBJ2-7, with TRBD2 as a possible D gene (6 bases). CDR1 is SGHAT and CDR2 is FQNNGV in the germline V gene. This CDR3 comprises 15 residues. The ends were cut back, 0 bases at V and 2 bases at J, with 11 bases in the middle.

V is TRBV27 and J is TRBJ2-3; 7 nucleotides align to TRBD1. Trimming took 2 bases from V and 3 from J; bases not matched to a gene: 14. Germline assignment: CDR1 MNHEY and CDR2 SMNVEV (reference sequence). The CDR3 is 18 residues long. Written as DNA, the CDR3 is TGTGCCAGCAGTTTAAGAGGCGGCAGGGGGACCCCAACAGATACGCAGTATTTT. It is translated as CASSLRGGRGTPTDTQYF.

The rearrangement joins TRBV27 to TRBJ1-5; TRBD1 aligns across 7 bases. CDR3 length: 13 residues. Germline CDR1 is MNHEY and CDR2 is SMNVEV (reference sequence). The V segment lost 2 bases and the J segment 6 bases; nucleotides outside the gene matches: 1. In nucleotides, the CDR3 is TGTGCCAGCAGTTTAGCAGGGGGTCAGCCCCAGCATTTT. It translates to CASSLAGGQPQHF.

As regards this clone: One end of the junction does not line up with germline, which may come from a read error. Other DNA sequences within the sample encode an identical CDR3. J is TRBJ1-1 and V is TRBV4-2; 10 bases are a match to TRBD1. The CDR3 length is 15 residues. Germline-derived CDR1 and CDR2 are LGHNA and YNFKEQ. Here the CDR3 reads CASSSRGTGDSEAFF. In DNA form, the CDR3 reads TGTGCCAGCAGCTCCCGCGGGACAGGGGACTCTGAAGCCTTCTTT.

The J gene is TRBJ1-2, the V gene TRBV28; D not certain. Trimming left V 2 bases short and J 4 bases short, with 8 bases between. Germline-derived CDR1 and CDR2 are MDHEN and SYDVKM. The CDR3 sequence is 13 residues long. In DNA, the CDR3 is TGTGCCAGCAGTTTAGGAGAACTCTATGGCTACACCTTC. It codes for CASSLGELYGYTF.

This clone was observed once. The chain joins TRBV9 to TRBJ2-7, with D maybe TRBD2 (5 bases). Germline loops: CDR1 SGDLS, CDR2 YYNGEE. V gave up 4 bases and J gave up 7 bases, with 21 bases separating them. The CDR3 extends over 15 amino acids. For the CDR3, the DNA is TGTGCCAGCAGCAAAACGGGGTGGGCGGGTGGAGAGCAGTACTTC. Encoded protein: CASSKTGWAGGEQYF.

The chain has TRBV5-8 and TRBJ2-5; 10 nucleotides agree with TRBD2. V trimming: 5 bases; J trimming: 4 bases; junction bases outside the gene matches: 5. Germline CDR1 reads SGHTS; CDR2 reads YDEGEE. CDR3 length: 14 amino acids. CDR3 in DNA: TGTGCCAGCAGGTTTTTAGCGGGAGGAGAGACCCAGTACTTC. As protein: CASRFLAGGETQYF.

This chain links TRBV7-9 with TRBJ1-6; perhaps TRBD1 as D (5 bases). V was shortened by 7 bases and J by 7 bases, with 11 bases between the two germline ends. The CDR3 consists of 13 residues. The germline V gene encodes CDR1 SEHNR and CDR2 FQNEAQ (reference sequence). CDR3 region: CASTPKGNSPLHF. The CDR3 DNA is TGTGCCAGCACCCCCAAGGGGAATTCACCCCTCCACTTT. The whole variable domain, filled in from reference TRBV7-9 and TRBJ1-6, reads DTGVSQNPRHKITKRGQNVTFRCDPISEHNRLYWYRQTLGQGPEFLTYFQNEAQLEKSRLLSDRFSAERPKGSFSTLEIQRTEQGDSAMYLCASTPKGNSPLHFGNGTRLTVT.

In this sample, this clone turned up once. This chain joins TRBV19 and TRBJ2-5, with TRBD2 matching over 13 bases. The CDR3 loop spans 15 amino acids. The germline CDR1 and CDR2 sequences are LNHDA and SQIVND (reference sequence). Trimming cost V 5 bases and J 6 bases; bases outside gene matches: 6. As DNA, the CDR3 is TGTGCCAGTAGTTCTACTAGCGGGAGGGGAAAGACCCAGTACTTC. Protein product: CASSSTSGRGKTQYF.

DNA of the CDR3: TGTGCCAGCAGCTTACGGACAGGAGCCCAGAATTCACCCCTCCACTTT. It yields the protein CASSLRTGAQNSPLHF. The chain uses TRBV13 and TRBJ1-6; 7 bases are a match to TRBD1. Germline V gene sequence: CDR1 PRHDT, CDR2 FYEKMQ (reference sequence). Trimming at V came to 2 bases and at J to 7 bases, leaving 8 bases not matched to a gene. The CDR3 is 16 amino acids.

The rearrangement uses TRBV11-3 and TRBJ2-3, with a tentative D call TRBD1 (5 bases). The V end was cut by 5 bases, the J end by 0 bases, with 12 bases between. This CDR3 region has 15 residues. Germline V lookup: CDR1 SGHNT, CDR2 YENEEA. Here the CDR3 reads CASSPRQGSTDTQYF. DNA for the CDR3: TGTGCCAGCAGCCCTCGGCAGGGCAGCACAGATACGCAGTATTTT. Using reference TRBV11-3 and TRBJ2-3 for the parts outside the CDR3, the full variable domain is EAGVVQSPRYKIIEKKQPVAFWCNPISGHNTLYWYLQNLGQGPELLIRYENEEAVDDSQLPKDRFSAERLKGVDSTLKIQPAELGDSAVYLCASSPRQGSTDTQYFGPGTRLTVL.

The CDR3 region has the DNA TGTGCCTGGAAAGGCGGGAGTCAAAATGAGCAGTTCTTC. Its translation is CAWKGGSQNEQFF. The rearrangement uses TRBV30 and TRBJ2-1, with 7 bases identical to TRBD2. The CDR3 has 13 residues. The trim removed 4 bases at V and 7 bases at J, leaving 7 bases unmatched. The germline gives CDR1 GTSNPN, CDR2 SVGIG (reference sequence).